One and the same sample provided the 30 T cell receptor beta chains below, sequenced in a study of shared clonotypes between healthy human individuals. TCRdb keeps only in-frame clones here, not all; method: immunoSEQ multiplex PCR. The sample comprises around 720,000 clones, around four fifths of which are singletons, and 1.5% to 2% rests with the top ten. Sequenced input: memory CD4+ T cells sorted from blood. Regarding subset: CD45RA-negative fraction. These receptors were collected from a woman in her 30s in good health.

This clone has only one observation. The chain is built from TRBV11-2 and TRBJ2-7, with D perhaps matching TRBD1 (6 bases). In germline, CDR1 is SGHAT, CDR2 FQNNGV. This CDR3 spans 14 amino acids. V was cut by 5 bases and J by 2 bases, with 13 bases left in between. The DNA of the CDR3 is TGTGCCAGCAGCCCCCGGACAGTTACCTACGAGCAGTACTTC. It codes for CASSPRTVTYEQYF.

V usage is TRBV27 and J usage is TRBJ1-1, with D unclear. In germline, CDR1 is MNHEY, CDR2 SMNVEV (reference sequence). CDR3 size: 18 residues. Trimming took off 6 bases at V and 1 base at J, with 24 bases between the two ends. The CDR3 nucleotides are TGTGCCAGCAGCCTAACGAACCGGAAGGGTGGTGGGAACACTGAAGCTTTCTTT. As protein: CASSLTNRKGGGNTEAFF.

The V gene is TRBV6-5, the J gene TRBJ1-3; a weak D match, TRBD1 (6 bases). Germline V gives CDR1 MNHEY, CDR2 SVGAGI. V lost 5 bases and J 3 bases, leaving 8 bases between the germline ends. This CDR3 has 13 amino acids. CDR3 nucleotide sequence: TGTGCCAGCAGTACAGGGATTGGAAACACCATATATTTT. Protein product: CASSTGIGNTIYF.

The chain links TRBV28 to TRBJ2-5; no definite D call. The last part of the DNA fits TRBJ2-7 better; the J call may be wrong. The CDR3 consists of 11 residues. Germline assignment: CDR1 MDHEN and CDR2 SYDVKM. The CDR3: CASSSEYEQYF. The CDR3 nucleotides read TGTGCCAGCAGTTCCGAATACGAGCAGTACTTC.

The V call is TRBV4-1, the J call TRBJ2-3; 10 bases align to TRBD1. The CDR3 length is 14 residues. V lost 5 bases and J lost 3; bases outside the gene matches: 2. Germline CDR1 MGHRA, CDR2 YSYEKL. The CDR3 DNA reads TGCGCCAGCAGCAGGACAGGGGGGACAGATACGCAGTATTTT. Translation gives CASSRTGGTDTQYF.

About this clone: Other DNA sequences in the same sample also yield this CDR3. This chain links TRBV28 with TRBJ2-7; maybe TRBD1 (6 bases). Germline V gives CDR1 MDHEN, CDR2 SYDVKM. The CDR3 spans 13 residues. Trimming shortened V by 2 bases and J by 4 bases, and 9 bases separated the two germline ends. The chain's CDR3 is CASSLPQGYEQYF. The CDR3 coding sequence is TGTGCCAGCAGTTTACCGCAGGGGTACGAGCAGTACTTC. The full variable domain, in which reference TRBV28 and TRBJ2-7 provide the parts outside the CDR3, is DVKVTQSSRYLVKRTGEKVFLECVQDMDHENMFWYRQDPGLGLRLIYFSYDVKMKEKGDIPEGYSVSREKKERFSLILESASTNQTSMYLCASSLPQGYEQYFGPGTRLTVT.

The J gene is TRBJ1-1, the V gene TRBV28; weak D call: TRBD1 (6 bases). Germline assignment: CDR1 MDHEN and CDR2 SYDVKM. The CDR3 is made up of 15 amino acids. V dropped 8 bases and J dropped 3 bases, with 19 bases sitting between them. CDR3 sequence reads: CASPPTGSGDTEAFF. The CDR3, as DNA: TGTGCCAGCCCCCCCACAGGGTCCGGGGACACTGAAGCTTTCTTT.

V is TRBV25-1 and J is TRBJ1-3; D remains unclear. CDR1 and CDR2 from the germline V gene are MGHDK and SYGVNS. This CDR3 has 13 amino acids. Trimming removed 7 bases at V and 4 bases at J, with 11 bases between. As DNA, the CDR3 is TGTGCCAGCACCCTAGCTGGGGGAAACACCATATATTTT. This encodes CASTLAGGNTIYF.

The J gene is TRBJ1-1, the V gene TRBV19, with TRBD1 matching 7 bases. This CDR3 region has 18 residues. The V segment lost 1 base and the J segment 0 bases; nucleotides outside the gene matches: 11. Germline V gene sequence: CDR1 LNHDA, CDR2 SQIVND (reference sequence). CDR3 in amino acids: CASSIGGQRYYMNTEAFF. In DNA, the CDR3 is TGTGCCAGTAGTATAGGGGGACAGCGTTACTACATGAACACTGAAGCTTTCTTT.

The V gene is TRBV2, the J gene TRBJ2-5, with 7 bases fitting TRBD1. The CDR3 covers 13 residues. After removal of 7 bases from V and 5 bases from J, the junction contained 7 bases not matched to a gene. Germline V CDR1 and CDR2: SNHLY, FYNNEI. The CDR3 sequence is CASMRQGGETQYF. The CDR3 DNA follows: TGTGCCAGCATGAGACAGGGCGGGGAGACCCAGTACTTC.

This chain uses TRBV18 with TRBJ1-1, with 10 positions matching TRBD1. J gave up 3 bases and V 3 bases, and 7 bases lay outside the gene matches. Germline lookup yields CDR1 KGHSH and CDR2 LQKENI. The CDR3 has 16 amino acids. The CDR3 DNA is TGTGCCAGCTCACCGAGAACCGGGACAGGGGACACTGAAGCTTTCTTT. It yields the protein CASSPRTGTGDTEAFF.

This clone was observed a handful of times. This rearrangement joins TRBV10-3 to TRBJ1-2, with TRBD1 matching over 8 bases. V was clipped by 8 bases and J by 4 bases; unmatched bases: 9. CDR1 and CDR2 (germline): ENHRY, SYGVKD. The CDR3 has 14 amino acids. CDR3 DNA sequence: TGTGCCATCCGACCACCGGACAGGGCCTATGGCTACACCTTC. This translates into CAIRPPDRAYGYTF.

The chain has TRBV7-9 and TRBJ2-5, with 7 nucleotides matching TRBD2. CDR3 size: 15 residues. Germline V gene lookup returns CDR1 SEHNR and CDR2 FQNEAQ (reference sequence). V dropped 5 bases and J dropped 5; count of bases not matched to a gene: 11. The CDR3 coding sequence is TGTGCCAGCAGCCCCGGACTAGTAGTGGGGGAGACCCAGTACTTC. Translation: CASSPGLVVGETQYF. The variable domain in full, with the rest retrieved from reference TRBV7-9 and TRBJ2-5, is DTGVSQNPRHKITKRGQNVTFRCDPISEHNRLYWYRQTLGQGPEFLTYFQNEAQLEKSRLLSDRFSAERPKGSFSTLEIQRTEQGDSAMYLCASSPGLVVGETQYFGPGTRLLVL.

The genes are TRBV29-1 and TRBJ2-7; 12 bases match TRBD2. Unmatched junction bases numbered 10, after V lost 7 bases and J lost 3 bases. Germline loops: CDR1 SQVTM, CDR2 ANQGSEA. The CDR3 is 15 amino acids. CDR3 coding DNA: TGCAGCGCCAAAGAAGGACTAGCGGGAATCTACGAGCAGTACTTC. Amino acid sequence: CSAKEGLAGIYEQYF.

The rearrangement uses TRBV5-1 and TRBJ2-7; D possibly corresponds to TRBD1 (5 bases). The V and J ends lost 0 bases and 6 bases respectively, with 16 bases between them. There are 15 residues in the CDR3. Germline CDR1 is SGHRS and CDR2 is YFSETQ. This chain's CDR3 is CASSLGQLPSIEQYF. CDR3 bases: TGCGCCAGCAGCTTGGGACAGCTGCCCAGCATCGAGCAGTACTTC.

This chain links TRBV5-1 with TRBJ2-1; 7 nucleotides align to TRBD2. The CDR3 is made up of 16 amino acids. CDR1 is SGHRS, CDR2 YFSETQ, per germline. With 4 bases clipped from V and 3 bases from J, the junction kept 10 bases outside the gene matches. The DNA for the CDR3 is TGCGCCAGCAGCAGAACACTAGCGCAAGGCTACAATGAGCAGTTCTTC. Amino acids: CASSRTLAQGYNEQFF.

This clone came up once. The chain couples TRBV28 to TRBJ1-4; D not certain. The CDR3 covers 15 residues. The germline V and J ends were trimmed by 6 bases and 7 bases, with 18 bases remaining between them. CDR1 is MDHEN and CDR2 is SYDVKM in the germline V gene. CDR3 residues: CASRKRPTLSEKLFF. CDR3 coding DNA: TGTGCCAGCAGGAAAAGACCGACCCTAAGTGAAAAACTGTTTTTT.

This clone was found a few times. Written as DNA, the CDR3 is TGTGCCAGCACCGACCCCGCCGGGAAACTGTTTTTT. It yields the protein CASTDPAGKLFF. The genes are TRBV25-1 and TRBJ1-4; D is undetermined. The germline V and J ends were trimmed by 7 bases and 11 bases, with 14 bases remaining between them. Germline V CDR1 and CDR2: MGHDK, SYGVNS. This CDR3 region has 12 residues.

The count of this clone is one. The J gene is TRBJ2-3, the V gene TRBV19; 8 nucleotides agree with TRBD1. J was trimmed by 6 bases and V by 3 bases; bases with no gene match: 20. Germline V gene sequence: CDR1 LNHDA, CDR2 SQIVND (reference sequence). This CDR3 has 19 amino acids. The CDR3 DNA reads TGTGCCAGTAGTATCCGGACAAGGTTTGGTCAGGGGGCGATGGATACGCAGTATTTT. Its protein is CASSIRTRFGQGAMDTQYF.

This clone is a singleton in its sample. The V gene is TRBV2, the J gene TRBJ2-1; D tentatively reads TRBD1 or TRBD2 (5 bases each). From germline, CDR1 is SNHLY and CDR2 FYNNEI. The CDR3 totals 12 residues. V dropped 8 bases and J dropped 5 bases, with 10 bases sitting between them. This chain's CDR3 is CASGRDDNEQFF. The DNA of the CDR3 is TGTGCCAGCGGCAGGGACGACAATGAGCAGTTCTTC.

This chain links TRBV28 with TRBJ2-7, with D perhaps matching TRBD2 (5 bases). CDR3 length: 14 residues. V lost 3 bases and J 12 bases, leaving 21 bases between the germline ends. Germline V gene lookup returns CDR1 MDHEN and CDR2 SYDVKM. The CDR3 reads CASSLGTPSLGWYF. The DNA of the CDR3 is TGTGCCAGCAGTTTGGGTACCCCTAGCCTAGGGTGGTACTTC. Full variable domain (remainder filled in from reference TRBV28 and TRBJ2-7): DVKVTQSSRYLVKRTGEKVFLECVQDMDHENMFWYRQDPGLGLRLIYFSYDVKMKEKGDIPEGYSVSREKKERFSLILESASTNQTSMYLCASSLGTPSLGWYFGPGTRLTVT.

This chain uses TRBV19 with TRBJ1-2; D call uncertain. Trimming cost V 6 bases and J 2 bases, with 16 bases left between them. Germline values: CDR1 LNHDA, CDR2 SQIVND (reference sequence). The CDR3 totals 15 residues. CDR3 region: CASSPPWILNYGYTF. The CDR3 DNA reads as TGTGCCAGTAGCCCCCCCTGGATTCTAAACTATGGCTACACCTTC.

The V call is TRBV4-1, the J call TRBJ2-3; D may be TRBD1 (7 bases). The length of the CDR3 is 17 residues. The V and J ends lost 4 bases and 0 bases respectively, with 17 bases between them. Germline V gives CDR1 MGHRA, CDR2 YSYEKL. The chain's CDR3 is CASSPMEGARSTDTQYF. The CDR3 DNA follows: TGCGCCAGCAGCCCCATGGAGGGGGCGCGAAGCACAGATACGCAGTATTTT.

This clone was seen many times. J is TRBJ2-5 and V is TRBV11-2; D is undetermined. This CDR3 is 14 amino acids long. The V gene's germline CDR1 is SGHAT and CDR2 FQNNGV. Trimming left V 6 bases short and J 5 bases short, with 16 bases between. As DNA, the CDR3 is TGTGCCAGCAGAGGAATGTGGACGGAGGAGACCCAGTACTTC. This sequence encodes CASRGMWTEETQYF.

The chain combines TRBV5-4 with TRBJ2-2; tentatively, D is TRBD2 (5 bases). Trimming took off 2 bases at V and 7 bases at J, with 9 bases between the two ends. This CDR3 region has 13 residues. Germline assignment: CDR1 SGHNT and CDR2 YYREEE (reference sequence). CDR3: CASSLRTGGELFF. The CDR3, as DNA: TGTGCCAGCAGCTTAAGGACTGGCGGGGAGCTGTTTTTT.

V is TRBV7-9 and J is TRBJ2-6, with 14 bases matching TRBD2. The CDR3 runs 17 residues. V was clipped by 5 bases and J by 3 bases; unmatched bases: 3. The germline V gene has CDR1 SEHNR and CDR2 FQNEAQ (reference sequence). This CDR3 is CASSGTSGSFGANVLTF. The CDR3 DNA is TGTGCCAGCAGCGGGACTAGCGGGAGTTTTGGGGCCAACGTCCTGACTTTC.

The rearrangement joins TRBV19 to TRBJ1-4, with a weak D call TRBD1 (6 bases). The CDR3 has 15 residues. The V and J ends lost 6 bases and 0 bases respectively, with 11 bases between them. Germline CDR1 reads LNHDA; CDR2 reads SQIVND (reference sequence). The CDR3 region is CASRTGTTTNEKLFF. The DNA for the CDR3 is TGTGCCAGTAGGACTGGGACAACAACTAATGAAAAACTGTTTTTT. Variable domain in full (rest from reference TRBV19 and TRBJ1-4): DGGITQSPKYLFRKEGQNVTLSCEQNLNHDAMYWYRQDPGQGLRLIYYSQIVNDFQKGDIAEGYSVSREKKESFPLTVTSAQKNPTAFYLCASRTGTTTNEKLFFGSGTQLSVL.

The table lists this clone with many counts. Other DNA sequences in this sample translate to the same CDR3. The gene calls are TRBV7-2 and TRBJ2-1; 7 bases align to TRBD2. The trim removed 1 base at V and 2 bases at J, leaving 2 bases unmatched. The CDR3 runs 15 residues. Per the germline V gene, CDR1 is SGHTA and CDR2 is FQGNSA. Here the CDR3 reads CASSLGTRAYNEQFF. The CDR3 region has the DNA TGTGCCAGCAGCTTAGGGACTAGAGCCTACAATGAGCAGTTCTTC.

V and J are TRBV6-5 and TRBJ2-5; TRBD1 matches at 8 bases. Trimming removed 9 bases from V and 4 bases from J; junction bases left unmatched: 7. This CDR3 is 13 amino acids long. Germline CDR1 reads MNHEY; CDR2 reads SVGAGI. DNA of the CDR3: TGTGCCAGTGGACAGGGTCCGGTAGAGACCCAGTACTTC. Its translation: CASGQGPVETQYF.

V gene TRBV7-9 combines with J gene TRBJ1-5; D is undetermined. The CDR3 length is 14 residues. V lost 4 bases and J lost 0, with 7 bases in between. The V gene's germline CDR1 is SEHNR and CDR2 FQNEAQ (reference sequence). Here the CDR3 DNA reads TGTGCCAGCAGCTCGACGGGTAGCAATCAGCCCCAGCATTTT. Translated, it gives CASSSTGSNQPQHF.